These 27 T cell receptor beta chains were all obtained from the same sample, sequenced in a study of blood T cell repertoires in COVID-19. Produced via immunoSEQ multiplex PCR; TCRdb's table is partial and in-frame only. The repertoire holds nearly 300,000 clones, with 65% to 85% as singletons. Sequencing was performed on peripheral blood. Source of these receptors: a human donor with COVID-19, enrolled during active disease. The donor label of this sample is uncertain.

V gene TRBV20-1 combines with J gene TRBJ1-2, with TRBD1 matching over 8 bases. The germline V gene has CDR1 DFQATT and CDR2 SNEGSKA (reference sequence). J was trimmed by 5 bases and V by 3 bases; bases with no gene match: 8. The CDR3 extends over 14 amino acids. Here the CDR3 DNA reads TGCAGTGCTAGTTCGGGACAGGTCGTATATGGCTACACCTTC. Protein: CSASSGQVVYGYTF.

The CDR3 protein is CASSRGENYGYTF. The CDR3 bases are TGTGCCAGCAGTCGGGGGGAGAACTATGGCTACACCTTC. V usage is TRBV28 and J usage is TRBJ1-2; the D gene is possibly TRBD1 (5 bases). Trimming shortened V by 5 bases and J by 2 bases, and 9 bases separated the two germline ends. This CDR3 has 13 residues. CDR1 MDHEN and CDR2 SYDVKM come from the germline V gene.

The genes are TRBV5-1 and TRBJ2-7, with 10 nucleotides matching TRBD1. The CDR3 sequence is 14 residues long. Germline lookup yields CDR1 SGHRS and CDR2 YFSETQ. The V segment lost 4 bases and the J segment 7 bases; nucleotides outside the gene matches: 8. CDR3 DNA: TGCGCCAGCAGCCTGGGACAGGGGCTGAGGGAGCAGTACTTC. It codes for CASSLGQGLREQYF.

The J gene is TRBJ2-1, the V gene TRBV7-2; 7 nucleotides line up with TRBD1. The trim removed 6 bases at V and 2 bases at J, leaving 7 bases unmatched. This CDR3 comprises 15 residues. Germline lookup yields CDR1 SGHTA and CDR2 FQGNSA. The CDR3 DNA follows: TGTGCCAGCAGGGCGACAGGGACAACCTACAATGAGCAGTTCTTC. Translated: CASRATGTTYNEQFF.

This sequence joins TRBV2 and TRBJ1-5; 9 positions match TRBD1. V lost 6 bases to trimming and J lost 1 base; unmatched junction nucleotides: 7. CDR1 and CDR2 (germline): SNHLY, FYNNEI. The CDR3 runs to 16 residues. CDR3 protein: CASSSSGTGSNQPQHF. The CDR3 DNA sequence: TGTGCCAGCAGCTCATCGGGGACAGGGAGCAATCAGCCCCAGCATTTT.

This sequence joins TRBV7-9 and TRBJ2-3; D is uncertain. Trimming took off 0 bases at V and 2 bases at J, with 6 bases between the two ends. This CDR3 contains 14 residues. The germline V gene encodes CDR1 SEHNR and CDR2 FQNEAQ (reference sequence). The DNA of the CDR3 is TGTGCCAGCAGCTTAGCTATTCCCACAGATACGCAGTATTTT. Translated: CASSLAIPTDTQYF.

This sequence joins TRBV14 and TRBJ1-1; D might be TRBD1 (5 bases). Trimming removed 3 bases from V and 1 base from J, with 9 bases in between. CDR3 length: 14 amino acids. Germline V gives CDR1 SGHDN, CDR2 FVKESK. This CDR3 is CASSQGLPNTEAFF. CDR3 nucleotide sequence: TGTGCCAGCAGCCAGGGACTTCCGAACACTGAAGCTTTCTTT.

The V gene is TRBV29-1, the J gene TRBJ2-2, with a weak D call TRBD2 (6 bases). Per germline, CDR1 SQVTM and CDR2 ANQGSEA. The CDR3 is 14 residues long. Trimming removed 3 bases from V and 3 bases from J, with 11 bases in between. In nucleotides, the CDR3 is TGCAGCGTTGACTGGGGACTGGACACCGGGGAGCTGTTTTTT. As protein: CSVDWGLDTGELFF.

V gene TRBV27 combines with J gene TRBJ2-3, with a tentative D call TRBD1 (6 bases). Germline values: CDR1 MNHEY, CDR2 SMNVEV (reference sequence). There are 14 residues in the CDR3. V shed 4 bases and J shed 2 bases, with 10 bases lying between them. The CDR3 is CASSSTGYTDTQYF. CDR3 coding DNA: TGTGCCAGCAGTTCAACAGGGTACACAGATACGCAGTATTTT.

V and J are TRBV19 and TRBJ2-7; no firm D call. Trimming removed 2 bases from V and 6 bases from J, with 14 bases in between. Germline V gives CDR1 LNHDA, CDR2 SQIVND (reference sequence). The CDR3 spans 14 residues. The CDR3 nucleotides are TGTGCCAGTAGTATATCCGAGCTCAAGTCCGAGCAGTACTTC. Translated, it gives CASSISELKSEQYF.

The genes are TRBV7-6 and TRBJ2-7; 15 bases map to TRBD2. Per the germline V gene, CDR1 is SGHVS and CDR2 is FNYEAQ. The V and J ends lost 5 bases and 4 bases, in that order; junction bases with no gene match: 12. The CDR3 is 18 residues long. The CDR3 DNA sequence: TGTGCCAGCAGCCCAACGGCGGGGGGACTAGCGGGAGGATACGAGCAGTACTTC. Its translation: CASSPTAGGLAGGYEQYF. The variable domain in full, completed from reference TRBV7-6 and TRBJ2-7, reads GAGVSQSPRYKVTKRGQDVALRCDPISGHVSLYWYRQALGQGPEFLTYFNYEAQQDKSGLPNDRFSAERPEGSISTLTIQRTEQRDSAMYRCASSPTAGGLAGGYEQYFGPGTRLTVT.

The CDR3 reads CASSHGGTTEQYF. The CDR3 DNA reads TGTGCCAGCAGCCACGGGGGGACGACCGAGCAGTACTTC. This chain links TRBV7-2 with TRBJ2-7; 7 nucleotides match TRBD2. With 5 bases clipped from V and 6 bases from J, the junction kept 7 bases outside the gene matches. The CDR3 runs to 13 residues. The V gene's germline CDR1 is SGHTA and CDR2 FQGNSA.

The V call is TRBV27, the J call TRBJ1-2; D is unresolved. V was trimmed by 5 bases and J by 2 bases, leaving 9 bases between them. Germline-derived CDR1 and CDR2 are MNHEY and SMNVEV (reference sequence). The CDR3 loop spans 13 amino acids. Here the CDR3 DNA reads TGTGCCAGCAGTATACAGAGAAACTATGGCTACACCTTC. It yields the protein CASSIQRNYGYTF.

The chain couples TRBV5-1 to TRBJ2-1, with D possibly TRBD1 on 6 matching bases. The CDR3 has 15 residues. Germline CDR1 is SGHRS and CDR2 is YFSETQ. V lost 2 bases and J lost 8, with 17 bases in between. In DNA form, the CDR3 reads TGCGCCAGCAGCTTCCGGGACATGGTGGGGGATGAGCAGTTCTTC. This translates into CASSFRDMVGDEQFF.

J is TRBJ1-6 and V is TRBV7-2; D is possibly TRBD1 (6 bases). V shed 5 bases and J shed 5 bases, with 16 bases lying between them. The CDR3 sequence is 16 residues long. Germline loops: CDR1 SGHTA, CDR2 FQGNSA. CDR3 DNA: TGTGCCAGCAGCCAGAACAGGGCTGCGAATAATTCACCCCTCCACTTT. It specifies CASSQNRAANNSPLHF.

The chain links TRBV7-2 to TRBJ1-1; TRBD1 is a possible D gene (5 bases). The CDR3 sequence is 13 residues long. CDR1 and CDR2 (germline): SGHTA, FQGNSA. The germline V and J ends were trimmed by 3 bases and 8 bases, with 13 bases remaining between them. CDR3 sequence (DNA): TGTGCCAGCAGCTTTGTGGAAGGGGCCGAAGCTTTCTTT. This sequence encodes CASSFVEGAEAFF.

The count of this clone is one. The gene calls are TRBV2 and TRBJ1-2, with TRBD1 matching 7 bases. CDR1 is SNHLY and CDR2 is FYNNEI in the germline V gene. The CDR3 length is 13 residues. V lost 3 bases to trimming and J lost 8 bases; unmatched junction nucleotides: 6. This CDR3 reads CASSENRGGGYTF. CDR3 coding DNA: TGTGCCAGCAGTGAGAACAGGGGAGGAGGCTACACCTTC.

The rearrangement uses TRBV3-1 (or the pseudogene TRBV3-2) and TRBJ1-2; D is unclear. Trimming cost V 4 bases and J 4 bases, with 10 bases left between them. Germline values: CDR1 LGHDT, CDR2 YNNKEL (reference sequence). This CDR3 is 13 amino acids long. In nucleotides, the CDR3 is TGTGCCAGCAGCCCCCGGAGGGCCTATGGCTACACCTTC. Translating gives CASSPRRAYGYTF.

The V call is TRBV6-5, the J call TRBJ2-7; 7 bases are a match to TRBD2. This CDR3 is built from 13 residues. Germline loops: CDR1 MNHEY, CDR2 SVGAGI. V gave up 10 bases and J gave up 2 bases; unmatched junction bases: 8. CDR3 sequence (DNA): TGTGCCATCTCAAGAAGCGGGACCTACGAGCAGTACTTC. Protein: CAISRSGTYEQYF.

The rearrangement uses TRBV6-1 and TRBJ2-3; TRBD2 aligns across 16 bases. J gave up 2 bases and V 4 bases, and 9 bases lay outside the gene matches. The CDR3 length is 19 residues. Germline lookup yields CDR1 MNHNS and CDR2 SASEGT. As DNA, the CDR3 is TGTGCCAGCAGTGCGGGACTAGCGGGAGGGCCGGAAGACACAGATACGCAGTATTTT. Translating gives CASSAGLAGGPEDTDTQYF.

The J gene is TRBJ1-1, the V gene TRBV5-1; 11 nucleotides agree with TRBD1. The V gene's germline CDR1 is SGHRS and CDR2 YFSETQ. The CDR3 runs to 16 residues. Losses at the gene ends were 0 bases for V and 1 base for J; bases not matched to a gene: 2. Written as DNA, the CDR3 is TGCGCCAGCAGCTTGGGAGGGACAGGGGGGAACACTGAAGCTTTCTTT. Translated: CASSLGGTGGNTEAFF.

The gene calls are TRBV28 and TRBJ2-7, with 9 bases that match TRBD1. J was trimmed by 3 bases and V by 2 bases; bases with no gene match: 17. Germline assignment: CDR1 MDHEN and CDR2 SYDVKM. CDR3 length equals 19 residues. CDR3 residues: CASSLPRGVPGQGFYEQYF. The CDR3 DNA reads TGTGCCAGCAGTTTACCTAGGGGGGTTCCGGGACAGGGTTTCTACGAGCAGTACTTC.

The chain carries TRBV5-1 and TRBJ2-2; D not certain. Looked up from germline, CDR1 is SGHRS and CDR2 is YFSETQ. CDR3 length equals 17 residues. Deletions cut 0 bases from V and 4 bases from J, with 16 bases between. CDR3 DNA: TGCGCCAGCAGCTTGGTGGGCTCCACCGACCTCACCGGGGAGCTGTTTTTT. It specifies CASSLVGSTDLTGELFF.

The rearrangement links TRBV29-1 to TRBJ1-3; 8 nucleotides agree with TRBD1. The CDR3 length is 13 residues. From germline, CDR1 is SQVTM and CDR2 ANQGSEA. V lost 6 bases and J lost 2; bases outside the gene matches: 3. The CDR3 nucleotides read TGCAGCGTCGGACAGGGTACTGGAAACACCATATATTTT. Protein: CSVGQGTGNTIYF.

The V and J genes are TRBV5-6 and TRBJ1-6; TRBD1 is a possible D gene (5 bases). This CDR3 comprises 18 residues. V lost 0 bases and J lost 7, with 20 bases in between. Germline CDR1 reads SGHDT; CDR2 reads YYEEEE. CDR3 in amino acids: CASSLANVGVGRNSPLHF. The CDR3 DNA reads TGTGCCAGCAGCTTGGCCAACGTAGGGGTAGGAAGGAATTCACCCCTCCACTTT.

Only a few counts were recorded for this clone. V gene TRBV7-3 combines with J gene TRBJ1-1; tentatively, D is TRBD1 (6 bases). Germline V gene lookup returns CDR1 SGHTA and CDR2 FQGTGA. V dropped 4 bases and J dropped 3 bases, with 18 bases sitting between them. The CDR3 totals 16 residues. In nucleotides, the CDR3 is TGTGCCAGCAGCTCCACCGCGGGGGGGCGCGACACTGAAGCTTTCTTT. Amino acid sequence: CASSSTAGGRDTEAFF.

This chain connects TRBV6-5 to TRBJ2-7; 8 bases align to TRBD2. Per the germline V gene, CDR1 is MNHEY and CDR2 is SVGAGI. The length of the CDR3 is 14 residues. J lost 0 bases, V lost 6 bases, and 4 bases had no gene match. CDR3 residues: CASRSSGSSYEQYF. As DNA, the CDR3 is TGTGCCAGCAGGTCTAGCGGGTCCTCCTACGAGCAGTACTTC.